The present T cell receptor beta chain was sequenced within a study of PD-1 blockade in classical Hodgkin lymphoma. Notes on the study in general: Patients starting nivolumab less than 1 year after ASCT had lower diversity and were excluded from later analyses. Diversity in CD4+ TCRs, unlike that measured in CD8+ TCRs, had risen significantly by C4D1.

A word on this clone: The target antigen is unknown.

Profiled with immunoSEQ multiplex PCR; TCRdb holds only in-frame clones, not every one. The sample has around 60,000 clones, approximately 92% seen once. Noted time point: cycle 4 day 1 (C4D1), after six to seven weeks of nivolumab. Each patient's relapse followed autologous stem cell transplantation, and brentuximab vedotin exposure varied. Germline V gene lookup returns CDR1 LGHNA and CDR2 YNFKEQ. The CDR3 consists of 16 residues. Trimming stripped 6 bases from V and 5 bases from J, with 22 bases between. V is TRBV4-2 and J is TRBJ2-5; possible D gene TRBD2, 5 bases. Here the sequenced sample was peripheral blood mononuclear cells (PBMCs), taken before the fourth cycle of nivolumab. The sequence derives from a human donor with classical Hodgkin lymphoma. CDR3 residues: CASRPNPTVEVETQYF. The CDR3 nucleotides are TGTGCCAGCAGACCAAACCCTACAGTGGAGGTTGAGACCCAGTACTTC.